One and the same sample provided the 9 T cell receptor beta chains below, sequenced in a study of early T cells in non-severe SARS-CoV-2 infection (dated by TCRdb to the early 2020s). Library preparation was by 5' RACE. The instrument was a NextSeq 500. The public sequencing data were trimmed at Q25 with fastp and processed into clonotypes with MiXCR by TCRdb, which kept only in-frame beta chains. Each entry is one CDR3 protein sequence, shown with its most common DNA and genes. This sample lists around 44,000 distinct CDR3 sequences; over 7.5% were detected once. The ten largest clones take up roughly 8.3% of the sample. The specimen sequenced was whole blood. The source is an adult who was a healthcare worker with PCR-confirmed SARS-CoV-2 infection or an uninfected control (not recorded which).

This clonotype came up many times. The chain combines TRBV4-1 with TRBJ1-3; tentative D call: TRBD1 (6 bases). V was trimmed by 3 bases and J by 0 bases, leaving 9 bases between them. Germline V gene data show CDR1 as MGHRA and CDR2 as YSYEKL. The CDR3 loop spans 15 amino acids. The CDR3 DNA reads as TGCGCCAGCAGCCAGCCGGGACACTCTGGAAACACCATATATTTT. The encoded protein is CASSQPGHSGNTIYF.

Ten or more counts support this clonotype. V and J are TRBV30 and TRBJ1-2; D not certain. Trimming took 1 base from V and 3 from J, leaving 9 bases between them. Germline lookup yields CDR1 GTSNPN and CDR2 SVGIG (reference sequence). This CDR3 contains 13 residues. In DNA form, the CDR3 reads TGTGCCTGGAGTGAGGACGTCTACTATGGCTACACCTTC. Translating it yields CAWSEDVYYGYTF.

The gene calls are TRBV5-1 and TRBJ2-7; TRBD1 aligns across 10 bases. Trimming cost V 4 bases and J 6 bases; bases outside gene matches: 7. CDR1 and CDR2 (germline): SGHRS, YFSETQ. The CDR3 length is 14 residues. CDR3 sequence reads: CASSAARDRGEQYF. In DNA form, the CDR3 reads TGCGCCAGCAGCGCAGCCCGGGACAGGGGCGAGCAGTACTTC.

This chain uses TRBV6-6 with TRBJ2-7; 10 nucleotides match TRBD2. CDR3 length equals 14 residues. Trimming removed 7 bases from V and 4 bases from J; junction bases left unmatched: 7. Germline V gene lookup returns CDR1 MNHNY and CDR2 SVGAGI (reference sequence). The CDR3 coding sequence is TGTGCCAGCACCGATAGCGGGAGGCTTTACGAGCAGTACTTC. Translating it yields CASTDSGRLYEQYF.

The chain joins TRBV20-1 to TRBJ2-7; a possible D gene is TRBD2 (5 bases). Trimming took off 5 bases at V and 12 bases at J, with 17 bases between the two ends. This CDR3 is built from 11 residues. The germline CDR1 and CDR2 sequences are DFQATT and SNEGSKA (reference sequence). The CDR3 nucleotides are TGCAGTGCTTACTTGGACTTCTCCCGGTACTTC. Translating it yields CSAYLDFSRYF.

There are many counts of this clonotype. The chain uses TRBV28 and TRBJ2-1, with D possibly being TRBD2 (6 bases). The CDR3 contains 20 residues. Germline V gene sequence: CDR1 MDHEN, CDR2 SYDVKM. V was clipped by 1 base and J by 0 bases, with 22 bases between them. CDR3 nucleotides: TGTGCCAGCAGTTTATCGGCGGGATGGGGACGAAGAAGCTCCTACAATGAGCAGTTCTTC. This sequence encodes CASSLSAGWGRRSSYNEQFF.

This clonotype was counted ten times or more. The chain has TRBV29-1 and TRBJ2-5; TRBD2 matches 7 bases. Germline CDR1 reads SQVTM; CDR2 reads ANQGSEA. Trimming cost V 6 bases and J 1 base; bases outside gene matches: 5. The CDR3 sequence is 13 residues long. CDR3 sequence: CSVPGLVQETQYF. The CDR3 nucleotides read TGCAGCGTCCCCGGACTAGTCCAAGAGACCCAGTACTTC.

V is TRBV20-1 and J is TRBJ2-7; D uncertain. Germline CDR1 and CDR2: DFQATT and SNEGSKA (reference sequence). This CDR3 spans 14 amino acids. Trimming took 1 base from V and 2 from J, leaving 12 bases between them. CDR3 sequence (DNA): TGCAGTGCTAGAGGACCTGAAGACCCCTACGAGCAGTACTTC. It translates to CSARGPEDPYEQYF.

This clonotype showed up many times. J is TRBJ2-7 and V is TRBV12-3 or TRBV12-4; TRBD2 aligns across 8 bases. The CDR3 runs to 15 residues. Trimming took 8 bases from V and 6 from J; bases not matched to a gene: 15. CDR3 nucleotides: TGTGCCAGCCGTCTCGGCGGGAGGTTGGTCGGCGAGCAGTACTTC. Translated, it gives CASRLGGRLVGEQYF.